The rows below give T cell receptor beta chains drawn from one sample of a study of OX40 agonist ivuxolimab in advanced cancers. Assay used: immunoSEQ multiplex PCR; TCRdb lists only in-frame clones, some missing. The sample lists about 80,000 clones; around 80% were seen once. Here the sequenced sample was CD4+ or CD8+ T cells sorted from blood, taken in a trial of the OX40 agonist ivuxolimab. These TCRs come from an adult with an advanced solid tumor such as melanoma, head and neck, liver or kidney cancer. CDR3s include the opening cysteine and the closing phenylalanine or tryptophan. D genes are given only for firm matches. Not every row has a clone size; where given, it reads once, few, many or a size class.

>-|TRBV7-9|-|TRBJ2-7
TGTGCCAGCAGCTCAGCATGGGACGAGCAGTACTTC
CASSSAWDEQYF
>TRBD1|TRBV5-4|-|TRBJ1-2
TGTGCCAGCAGTTACCCGGGACAGAACTATGGCTACACCTTC
CASSYPGQNYGYTF
>-|TRBV21-1|-|TRBJ2-7
TGTGCCAGCAGCAAAAGAACACCGGGACTAGCGGGGGCCTACGAGCAGTACTTC
CASSKRTPGLAGAYEQYF
>TRBD2|TRBV28|-|TRBJ2-3
TGTGCCAGCAGTACGGGGGGGACAAGCACAGATACGCAGTATTTT
CASSTGGTSTDTQYF
>-|TRBV10-2|-|TRBJ2-7
TGCGCGACCGAGGGGCAGGAAGGGTACGAGCAGTACTTC
CATEGQEGYEQYF
>-|TRBV18|-|TRBJ1-2
TGTGCCAGCTCTCAGGGCAACTATGGCTACACCTTC
CASSQGNYGYTF
>TRBD2|TRBV7-9|-|TRBJ2-1
TGTGCCAGCAGCTTGAGCGGGACCAACAATGAGCAGTTCTTC
CASSLSGTNNEQFF
>-|TRBV6-5|-|TRBJ1-2
TGTGCCAGCAGTTTTGAGGGCTTGGAGGGCTACACCTTC
CASSFEGLEGYTF
>-|TRBV6-5|-|TRBJ2-5
TGTGCCATCGGGTGGGGGGCAGAGACCCAGTACTTC
CAIGWGAETQYF
>TRBD2|TRBV10-2|-|TRBJ2-7
TGCGCCAGCAGTGGGACTAGCGGGGACTTCTACGAGCAGTACTTC
CASSGTSGDFYEQYF
>-|TRBV7-3|-|TRBJ2-5
TGTGCCAGCAGCCATGACTACTCAGAGACCCAGTACTTC
CASSHDYSETQYF
>TRBD1|TRBV5-1|-|TRBJ2-6
TGCGCCAGCAGCTTGACGGACAGGGGGCGGTCTGGGGCCAACGTCCTGACTTTC
CASSLTDRGRSGANVLTF
>-|TRBV9|few|TRBJ1-4
TGTGCCAGCAGCGTCACCTCACAAGGGGCAACTAATGAAAAACTGTTTTTT
CASSVTSQGATNEKLFF
>-|TRBV7-6|-|TRBJ1-2
TGTGCCAGCAGCTTAGACCACGGTGGGATAGAAGGCTACACCTTC
CASSLDHGGIEGYTF
>TRBD1|TRBV6-1|-|TRBJ2-1
TGTGCCAGCAGTGAAGCTGGGGACAGACTCAATGAGCAGTTCTTC
CASSEAGDRLNEQFF
>TRBD1|TRBV19|-|TRBJ1-2
TGTGCCAGTAGTATAGATCTGACAGGGCTCTATGGCTACACCTTC
CASSIDLTGLYGYTF
>-|TRBV6-1|-|TRBJ1-3
TGTGCCAGCAGTGAAGGGACCTGGGCAGCCCTTCTCTCTGGAAACACCATATATTTT
CASSEGTWAALLSGNTIYF
>-|TRBV6-6|-|TRBJ2-1
TGTGCCAGCAGTTACGGGGAGAACACCTACAATGAGCAGTTCTTC
CASSYGENTYNEQFF
>-|TRBV6-5|-|TRBJ2-1
TGTGCCAGCAGTTACCCCCCGTGGAATGAGCAGTTCTTC
CASSYPPWNEQFF
>-|TRBV6-5|few|TRBJ1-5
TGTGCCAGCAGTCCCTCTGCTAGACTTAATCAGCCCCAGCATTTT
CASSPSARLNQPQHF
>-|TRBV27|few|TRBJ2-2
TGTGCCAGCAGTAGCGTCAAAACGAACACCGGGGAGCTGTTTTTT
CASSSVKTNTGELFF
>-|TRBV2|-|TRBJ2-5
TGTGCCAGCAGTGAGGCGGGCCAGGGGACCCAGTACTTC
CASSEAGQGTQYF
>TRBD1|TRBV6-5|-|TRBJ1-4
TGTGCCAGCAGTGTGGGGGACAGAACTAATGAAAAACTGTTTTTT
CASSVGDRTNEKLFF
>TRBD2|TRBV4-2|-|TRBJ2-1
TGTGCCAGCAGCCTCCCAACTAGCGGGGACCTTCTTGAGCAGTTCTTC
CASSLPTSGDLLEQFF
>-|TRBV27|-|TRBJ1-2
TGTGCCAGCAGTTCCCGGGGGGCCGGGGTTTTGGGCTACACCTTC
CASSSRGAGVLGYTF
>TRBD1|TRBV19|-|TRBJ2-1
TGTGCCAGTACCCGGACAGGGCTGGGAAATGAGCAGTTCTTC
CASTRTGLGNEQFF
>-|TRBV10-3|-|TRBJ2-7
TGTGCCATCAGTGAGCGTGGACAGAACTACGAGCAGTACTTC
CAISERGQNYEQYF
>-|TRBV5-1|-|TRBJ2-7
TGCGCCAGCAGGGTGACAAGCCTTTACGAGCAGTACTTC
CASRVTSLYEQYF
>-|TRBV2|-|TRBJ2-1
TGTGCCAGCAGTGAGTGGTGGGCTAATGAGCAGTTCTTC
CASSEWWANEQFF
>TRBD2|TRBV9|-|TRBJ2-1
TGTGCCAGCAGCGTCGGCGGGAGTTTGATGGAGCAGTTCTTC
CASSVGGSLMEQFF
>-|TRBV29-1|-|TRBJ2-1
TGCAGCGTCCCGCGAGGGATCTCCAATGAGCAGTTCTTC
CSVPRGISNEQFF
>-|TRBV5-5|-|TRBJ1-2
TGTGCCAGCAGCTTGGCCGGCAGTTCTAACTATGGCTACACCTTC
CASSLAGSSNYGYTF
>-|TRBV4-3|-|TRBJ2-5
TGCGCCAGCAGCCTTGGGACGGTCGCCCACCAAGAGACCCAGTACTTC
CASSLGTVAHQETQYF
>-|TRBV15|-|TRBJ1-1
TGTGCCACCAGCAGAGTACAGGGAACTGAAGCTTTCTTT
CATSRVQGTEAFF
>-|TRBV27|-|TRBJ1-6
TGTGCCAGCAGTAGACGTTTCGGCTCGGGGCCACCCCTCCACTTT
CASSRRFGSGPPLHF
>-|TRBV28|-|TRBJ1-2
TGTGCCAGCAGTGTCGGGGGGGCGCGGTCCCAAAACTATGGCTACACCTTC
CASSVGGARSQNYGYTF
>TRBD1|TRBV5-6|-|TRBJ1-1
TGTGCCAGCAGCTCCCGGGACAGGGGATCGAGCACTGAAGCTTTCTTT
CASSSRDRGSSTEAFF